This T cell receptor beta chain was documented in a study of T cell responses to AZD1222 COVID-19 vaccine. General study findings and limits: Without day 14 samples, only post-peak T cell repertoires were studied. Donors were chiefly white British, with a greater number of females, and clonal diversity was perhaps underestimated. Just a handful of AZD1222 recipients were seropositive at baseline. Increased Spike-specific TCR breadth and depth were observed after two AZD1222 doses.

On this clone: The antigen remains undetermined.

The protocol was immunoSEQ multiplex PCR, while the TCRdb copy is restricted to in-frame clones and leaves out a portion. The sample lists about 150,000 clones; 80% to 95% were seen once. Germline assignment: CDR1 SGHTA and CDR2 FQGNSA. The CDR3 length is 14 residues. V was pared by 1 base and J by 4 bases, with 9 bases between. V usage is TRBV7-2 and J usage is TRBJ2-3; D is undetermined. Sequencing used peripheral blood, obtained on day 0 of AZD1222 vaccination. The receptor was derived from an adult in good health. CDR3 nucleotides: TGTGCCAGCAGCTTAGGGATTGGGGCAGATACGCAGTATTTT. Its protein is CASSLGIGADTQYF.